Below, one T cell receptor (beta chain) is given with its context. CDR3 length: 16 amino acids. The V segment lost 0 bases and the J segment 9 bases; nucleotides outside the gene matches: 13. Looked up from germline, CDR1 is SGHRS and CDR2 is YFSETQ. This entry belongs to a study of blood T cell repertoires in COVID-19. Only in-frame clones appear in the TCRdb table, and some are missing; sequencing was by immunoSEQ multiplex PCR. The repertoire has about 140,000 clones, 84% of them found once; the top ten carry roughly 3.5%. In terms of age and location, participants ranged from about 18 to 95 years and lived in about 25 US areas. Participants had their cohort set by participant-reported clinical history.

This TCR derives from a woman in her fifties or sixties with acute COVID-19. Specimen: PBMCs or T cells enriched from blood (not recorded which). The chain couples TRBV5-1 to TRBJ2-5; 8 nucleotides match TRBD2. CDR3: CASSLEASGLFRAQYF. The CDR3 region has the DNA TGCGCCAGCAGCTTGGAGGCTAGCGGGCTCTTTCGGGCCCAGTACTTC.